This TCR beta chain was recorded in a study of human T cells and chemical hapten exposure. Background on the study: Patients were given diphenylcyclopropenone on the scalp weekly across the approximately 24-week study.

TCRdb re-derived calls from the RACE reads in MiXCR, one entry per CDR3 protein. The table shows 50,000 or so distinct CDR3 sequences, with 9.5% to 12% occurring only once. Time point defined: patch test 1, 2 weeks after DPC sensitization. As for treatment: therapeutic diphenylcyclopropenone sensitization with weekly scalp DPC. Someone pulled total RNA out of unfractionated whole blood. Blood collection happened ahead of applying each patch test. This clonotype showed up many times. The clonotype originates from a woman aged 40 to 49 with alopecia areata. Some clones in this sample may be carry-over from other donors' samples. Sequenced material: whole blood, taken in connection with sensitization to the hapten diphenylcyclopropenone (DPC).

The CDR3: CASSAPSGRLDEQFF. CDR3 DNA: TGTGCCAGCAGCGCCCCGAGCGGGAGGTTGGATGAGCAGTTCTTC. This chain uses TRBV7-9 with TRBJ2-1; 9 nucleotides match TRBD2. CDR3 size: 15 residues. V was pared by 5 bases and J by 8 bases, with 10 bases of the junction left unmatched. Germline CDR1 reads SEHNR; CDR2 reads FQNEAQ (reference sequence).